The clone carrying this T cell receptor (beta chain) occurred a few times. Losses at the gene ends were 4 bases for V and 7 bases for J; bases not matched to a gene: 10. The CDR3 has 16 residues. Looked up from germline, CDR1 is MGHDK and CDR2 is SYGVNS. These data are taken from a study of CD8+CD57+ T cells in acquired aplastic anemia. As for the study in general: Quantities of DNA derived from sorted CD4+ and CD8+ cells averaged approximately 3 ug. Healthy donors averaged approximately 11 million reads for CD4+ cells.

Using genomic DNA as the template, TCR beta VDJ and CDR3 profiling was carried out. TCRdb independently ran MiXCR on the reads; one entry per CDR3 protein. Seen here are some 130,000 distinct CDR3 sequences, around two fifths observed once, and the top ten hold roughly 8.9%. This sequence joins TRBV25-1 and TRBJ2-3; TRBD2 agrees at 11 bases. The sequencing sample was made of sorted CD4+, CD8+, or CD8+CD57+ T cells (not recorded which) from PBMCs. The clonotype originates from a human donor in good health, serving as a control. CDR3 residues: CASSGQDSGRGYTQYF. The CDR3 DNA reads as TGTGCCAGCAGTGGACAAGATAGCGGGAGGGGGTATACGCAGTATTTT. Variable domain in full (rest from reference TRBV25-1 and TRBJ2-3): EADIYQTPRYLVIGTGKKITLECSQTMGHDKMYWYQQDPGMELHLIHYSYGVNSTEKGDLSSESTVSRIRTEHFPLTLESARPSHTSQYLCASSGQDSGRGYTQYFGPGTRLTVL.